This T cell receptor beta chain originates from a study of blood T cell repertoires in COVID-19. The table came from immunoSEQ multiplex PCR; TCRdb's copy has only in-frame clones and leaves some out. This table holds approximately 180,000 clones, roughly four fifths found once. The CDR3 extends over 14 amino acids. V lost 1 base, J lost 8 bases, and 9 bases lay in between. Germline V gene sequence: CDR1 SEHNR, CDR2 FQNEAQ (reference sequence). This clone is a singleton in its sample. The sequencing sample was made of peripheral blood. This receptor was identified in a woman older than 75 with COVID-19, enrolled during active disease. The rearrangement links TRBV7-9 to TRBJ1-6; possibly TRBD1 for D (5 bases). The chain's CDR3 is CASSLGGLHSPLHF. Here the CDR3 DNA reads TGTGCCAGCAGCTTAGGGGGCCTTCATTCACCCCTCCACTTT.